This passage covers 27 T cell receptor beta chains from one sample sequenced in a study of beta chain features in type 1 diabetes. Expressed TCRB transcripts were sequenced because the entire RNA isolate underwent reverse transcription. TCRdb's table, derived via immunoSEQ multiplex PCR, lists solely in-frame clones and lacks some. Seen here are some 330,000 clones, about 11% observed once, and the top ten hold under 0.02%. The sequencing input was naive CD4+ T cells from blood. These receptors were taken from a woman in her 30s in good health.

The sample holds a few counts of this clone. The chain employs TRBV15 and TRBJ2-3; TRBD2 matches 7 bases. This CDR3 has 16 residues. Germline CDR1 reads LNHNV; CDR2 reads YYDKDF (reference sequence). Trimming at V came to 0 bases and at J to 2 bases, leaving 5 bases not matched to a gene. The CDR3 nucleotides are TGTGCCACCAGCAGAGAGGGAGGGGCCCACACAGATACGCAGTATTTT. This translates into CATSREGGAHTDTQYF.

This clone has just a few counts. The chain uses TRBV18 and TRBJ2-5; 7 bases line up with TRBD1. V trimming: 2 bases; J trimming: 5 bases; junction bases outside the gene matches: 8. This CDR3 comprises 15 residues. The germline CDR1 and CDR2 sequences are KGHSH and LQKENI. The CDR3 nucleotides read TGTGCCAGCTCACCAACGACAGGGTCTTGGGAGACCCAGTACTTC. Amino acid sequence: CASSPTTGSWETQYF.

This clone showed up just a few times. The CDR3 DNA is TGTGCCAGCAGCTTGGGGGGTATAAGCAATCAGCCCCAGCATTTT. This translates into CASSLGGISNQPQHF. The rearrangement joins TRBV7-9 to TRBJ1-5; perhaps TRBD1 as D (5 bases). Germline CDR1 is SEHNR and CDR2 is FQNEAQ (reference sequence). V lost 3 bases and J 1 base, leaving 10 bases between the germline ends. This CDR3 has 15 residues.

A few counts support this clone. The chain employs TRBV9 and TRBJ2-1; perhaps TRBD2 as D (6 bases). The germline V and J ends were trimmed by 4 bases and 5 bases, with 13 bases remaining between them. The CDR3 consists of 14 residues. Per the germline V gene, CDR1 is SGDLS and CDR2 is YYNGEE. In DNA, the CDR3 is TGTGCCAGCAGCAAAGTGGGGGGAGACAATGAGCAGTTCTTC. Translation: CASSKVGGDNEQFF.

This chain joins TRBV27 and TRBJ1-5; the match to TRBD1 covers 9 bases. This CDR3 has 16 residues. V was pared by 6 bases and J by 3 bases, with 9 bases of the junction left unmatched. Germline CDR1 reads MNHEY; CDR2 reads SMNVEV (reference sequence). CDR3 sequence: CASRQAGTGYNQPQHF. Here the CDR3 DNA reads TGTGCCAGCAGGCAAGCCGGGACAGGGTACAATCAGCCCCAGCATTTT.

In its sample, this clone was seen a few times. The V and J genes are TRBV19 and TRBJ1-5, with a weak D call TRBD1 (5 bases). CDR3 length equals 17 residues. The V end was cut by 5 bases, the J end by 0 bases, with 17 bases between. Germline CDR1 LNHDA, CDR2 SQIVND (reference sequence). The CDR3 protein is CASSRGGTDYSNQPQHF. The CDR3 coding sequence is TGTGCCAGTAGTCGTGGGGGGACGGATTATAGCAATCAGCCCCAGCATTTT.

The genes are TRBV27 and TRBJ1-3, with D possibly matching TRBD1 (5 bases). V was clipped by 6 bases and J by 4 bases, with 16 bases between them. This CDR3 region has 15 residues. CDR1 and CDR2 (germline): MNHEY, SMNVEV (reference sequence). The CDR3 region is CASSTLGTPGNTIYF. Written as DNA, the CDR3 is TGTGCCAGCAGCACCCTTGGGACTCCCGGAAACACCATATATTTT.

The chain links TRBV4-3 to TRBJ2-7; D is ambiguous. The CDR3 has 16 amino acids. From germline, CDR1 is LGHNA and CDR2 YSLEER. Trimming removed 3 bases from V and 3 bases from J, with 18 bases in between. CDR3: CASSQMFSSTVYEQYF. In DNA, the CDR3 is TGCGCCAGCAGCCAGATGTTTTCCTCCACTGTCTACGAGCAGTACTTC.

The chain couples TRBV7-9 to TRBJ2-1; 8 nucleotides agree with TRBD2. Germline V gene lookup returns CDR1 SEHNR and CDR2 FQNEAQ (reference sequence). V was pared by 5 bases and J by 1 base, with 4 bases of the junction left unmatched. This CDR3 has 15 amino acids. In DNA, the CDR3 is TGTGCCAGCAGCGAGGGCGGGAGGTCCTACAATGAGCAGTTCTTC. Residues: CASSEGGRSYNEQFF. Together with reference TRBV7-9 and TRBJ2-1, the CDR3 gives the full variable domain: DTGVSQNPRHKITKRGQNVTFRCDPISEHNRLYWYRQTLGQGPEFLTYFQNEAQLEKSRLLSDRFSAERPKGSFSTLEIQRTEQGDSAMYLCASSEGGRSYNEQFFGPGTRLTVL.

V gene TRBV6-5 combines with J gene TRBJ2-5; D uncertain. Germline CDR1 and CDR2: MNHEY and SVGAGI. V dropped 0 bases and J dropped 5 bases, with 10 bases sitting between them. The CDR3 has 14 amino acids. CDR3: CASSYSLVVETQYF. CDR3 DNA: TGTGCCAGCAGTTACTCCCTAGTTGTGGAGACCCAGTACTTC.

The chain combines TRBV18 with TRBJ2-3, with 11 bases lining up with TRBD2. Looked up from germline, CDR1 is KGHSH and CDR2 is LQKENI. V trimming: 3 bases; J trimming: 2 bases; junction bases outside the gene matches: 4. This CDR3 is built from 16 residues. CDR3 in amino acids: CASSPIAGGDTDTQYF. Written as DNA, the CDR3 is TGTGCCAGCTCACCGATAGCGGGAGGGGACACAGATACGCAGTATTTT.

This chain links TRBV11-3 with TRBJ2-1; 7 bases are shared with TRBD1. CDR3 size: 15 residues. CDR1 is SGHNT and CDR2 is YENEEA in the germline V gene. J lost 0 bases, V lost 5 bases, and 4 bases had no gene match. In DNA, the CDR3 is TGTGCCAGCAGCCCGGGACAGCTCTCCTACAATGAGCAGTTCTTC. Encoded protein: CASSPGQLSYNEQFF.

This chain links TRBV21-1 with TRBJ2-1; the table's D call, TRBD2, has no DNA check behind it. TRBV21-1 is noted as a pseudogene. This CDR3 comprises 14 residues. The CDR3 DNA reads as TGTGCCAGCAGCAAAGGGGGGACTCATAATGAGCAGTTCTTC. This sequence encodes CASSKGGTHNEQFF.

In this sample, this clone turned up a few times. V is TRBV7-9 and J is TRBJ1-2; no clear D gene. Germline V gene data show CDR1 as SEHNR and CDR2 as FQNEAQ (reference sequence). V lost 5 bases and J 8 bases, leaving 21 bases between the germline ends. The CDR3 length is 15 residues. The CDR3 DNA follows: TGTGCCAGCAGCCCCGGCGCGTGGGAGATGACCGGCTACACCTTC. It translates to CASSPGAWEMTGYTF.

As DNA, the CDR3 is TGTGCCAGCAGCTTAATGCGGGAGAGCTCCTACAATGAGCAGTTCTTC. It yields the protein CASSLMRESSYNEQFF. This sequence joins TRBV7-8 and TRBJ2-1; 7 bases are a match to TRBD2. Germline V gene data show CDR1 as SGHVS and CDR2 as FQNEAQ. Germline trimming cut 2 bases from V and 0 bases from J; bases unmatched to any gene: 4. The CDR3 contains 16 residues.

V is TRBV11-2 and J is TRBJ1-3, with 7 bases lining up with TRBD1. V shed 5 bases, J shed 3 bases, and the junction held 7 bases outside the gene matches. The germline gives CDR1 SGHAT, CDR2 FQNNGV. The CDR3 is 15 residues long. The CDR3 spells CASSGTGTVGNTIYF. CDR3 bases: TGTGCCAGCAGCGGAACCGGGACAGTTGGAAACACCATATATTTT.

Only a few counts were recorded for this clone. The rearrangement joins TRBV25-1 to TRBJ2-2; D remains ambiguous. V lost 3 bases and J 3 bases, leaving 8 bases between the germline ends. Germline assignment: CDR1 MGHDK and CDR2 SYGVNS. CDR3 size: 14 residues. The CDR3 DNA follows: TGTGCCAGCAGTGAGGCTTTCGACACCGGGGAGCTGTTTTTT. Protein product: CASSEAFDTGELFF.

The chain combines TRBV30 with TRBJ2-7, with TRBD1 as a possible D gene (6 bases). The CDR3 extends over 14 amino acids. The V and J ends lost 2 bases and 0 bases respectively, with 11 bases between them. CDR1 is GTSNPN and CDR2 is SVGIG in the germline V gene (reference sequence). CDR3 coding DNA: TGTGCCTGGAGTAGGCCAGGGGACTCCTACGAGCAGTACTTC. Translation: CAWSRPGDSYEQYF.

CDR3 DNA sequence: TGCAGCGTTATGGGTCGGAGAGAGCAGTACTTC. Its protein is CSVMGRREQYF. V usage is TRBV29-1 and J usage is TRBJ2-7; D uncertain. Germline assignment: CDR1 SQVTM and CDR2 ANQGSEA. V shed 5 bases and J shed 7 bases, with 12 bases lying between them. This CDR3 region has 11 residues.

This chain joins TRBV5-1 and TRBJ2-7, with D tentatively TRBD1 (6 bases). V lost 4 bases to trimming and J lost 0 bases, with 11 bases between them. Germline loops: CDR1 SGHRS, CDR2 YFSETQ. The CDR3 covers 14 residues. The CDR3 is CASSITGSSYEQYF. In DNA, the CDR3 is TGCGCCAGCAGCATAACAGGGTCCTCCTACGAGCAGTACTTC.

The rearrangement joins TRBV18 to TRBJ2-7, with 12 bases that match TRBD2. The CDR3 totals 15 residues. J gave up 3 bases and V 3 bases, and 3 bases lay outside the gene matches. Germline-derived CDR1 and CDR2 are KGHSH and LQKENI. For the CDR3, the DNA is TGTGCCAGCTCACCGGGACTAGCGGGTCTCTACGAGCAGTACTTC. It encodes CASSPGLAGLYEQYF.

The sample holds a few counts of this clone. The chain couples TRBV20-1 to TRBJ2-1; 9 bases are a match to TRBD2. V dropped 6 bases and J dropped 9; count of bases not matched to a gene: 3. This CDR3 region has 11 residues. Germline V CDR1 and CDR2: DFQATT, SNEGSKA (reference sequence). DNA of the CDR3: TGCAGTGCGAAGGGACTAGCTGAGCAGTTCTTC. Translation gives CSAKGLAEQFF.

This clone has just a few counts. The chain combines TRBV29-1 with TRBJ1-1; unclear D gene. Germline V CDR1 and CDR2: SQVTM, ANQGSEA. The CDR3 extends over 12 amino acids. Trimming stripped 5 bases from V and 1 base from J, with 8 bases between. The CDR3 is CSVRVQNTEAFF. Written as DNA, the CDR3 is TGCAGCGTTCGGGTACAGAACACTGAAGCTTTCTTT.

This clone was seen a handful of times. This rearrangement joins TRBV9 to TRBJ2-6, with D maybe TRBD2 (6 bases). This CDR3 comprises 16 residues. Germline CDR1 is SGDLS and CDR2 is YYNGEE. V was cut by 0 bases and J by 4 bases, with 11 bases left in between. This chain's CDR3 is CASSVDGGFGANVLTF. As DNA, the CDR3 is TGTGCCAGCAGCGTAGACGGAGGGTTCGGGGCCAACGTCCTGACTTTC.

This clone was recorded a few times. CDR3 sequence (DNA): TGTGCCAGCAGCTTTACTCCGGGACAGGGACTTACGCAGTATTTT. This encodes CASSFTPGQGLTQYF. V and J are TRBV5-6 and TRBJ2-3; 9 bases match TRBD1. The V gene's germline CDR1 is SGHDT and CDR2 YYEEEE. The junction had 9 bases not matched to a gene; V was cut back by 2 bases and J by 8 bases. CDR3 length equals 15 residues. Full variable domain (remainder filled in from reference TRBV5-6 and TRBJ2-3): DAGVTQSPTHLIKTRGQQVTLRCSPKSGHDTVSWYQQALGQGPQFIFQYYEEEERQRGNFPDRFSGHQFPNYSSELNVNALLLGDSALYLCASSFTPGQGLTQYFGPGTRLTVL.

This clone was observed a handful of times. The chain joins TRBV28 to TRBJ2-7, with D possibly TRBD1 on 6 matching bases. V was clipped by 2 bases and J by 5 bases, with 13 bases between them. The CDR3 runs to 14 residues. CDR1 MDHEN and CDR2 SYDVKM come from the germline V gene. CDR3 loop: CASSLSQGQNEQYF. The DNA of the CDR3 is TGTGCCAGCAGTTTAAGCCAGGGGCAGAACGAGCAGTACTTC.

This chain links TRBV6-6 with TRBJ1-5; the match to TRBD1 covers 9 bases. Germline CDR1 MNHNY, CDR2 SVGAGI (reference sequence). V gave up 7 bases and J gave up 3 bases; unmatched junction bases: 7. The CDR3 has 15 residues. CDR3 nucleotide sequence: TGTGCCAGCACGGACAGGGGAAGTGACAATCAGCCCCAGCATTTT. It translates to CASTDRGSDNQPQHF.